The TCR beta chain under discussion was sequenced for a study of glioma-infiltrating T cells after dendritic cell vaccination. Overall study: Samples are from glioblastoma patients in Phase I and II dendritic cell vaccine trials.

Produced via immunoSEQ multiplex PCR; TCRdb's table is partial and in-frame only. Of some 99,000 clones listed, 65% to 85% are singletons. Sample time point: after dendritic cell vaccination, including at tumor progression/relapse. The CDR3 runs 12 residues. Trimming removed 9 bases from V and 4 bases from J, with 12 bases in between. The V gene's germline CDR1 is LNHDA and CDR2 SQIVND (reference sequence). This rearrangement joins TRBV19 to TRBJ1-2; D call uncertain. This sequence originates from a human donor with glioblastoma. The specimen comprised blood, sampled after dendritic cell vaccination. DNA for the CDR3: TGTGCCAGCTATTTGGTTGGCTATGGCTACACCTTC. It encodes CASYLVGYGYTF.